The 30 T cell receptor beta chains below come from one sample, sequenced in a study of cytomegalovirus exposure and HLA in healthy donors. A multiplex PCR was run with 60 Vbeta primers and 13 Jbeta primers. Assay used: immunoSEQ multiplex PCR; TCRdb lists only in-frame clones, some missing. This table has about 140,000 clones, 65% to 80% appearing once. What was sequenced was PBMCs. The receptors were sampled from a male donor in good health and CMV-seropositive.

This clone was seen only once. This chain connects TRBV2 to TRBJ2-5, with a weak D call TRBD1 (6 bases). Germline values: CDR1 SNHLY, CDR2 FYNNEI. The CDR3 has 15 amino acids. V gave up 4 bases and J gave up 1 base, with 13 bases separating them. The CDR3 here is CASSANRVSQETQYF. The CDR3 region has the DNA TGTGCCAGCAGTGCCAACAGGGTCTCCCAAGAGACCCAGTACTTC.

This clone has just one count. One end of the junction does not line up with germline, which may come from a read error. This chain uses TRBV7-7 with TRBJ2-5, with 7 bases that match TRBD2. The CDR3 length is 15 residues. Germline V lookup: CDR1 SSHAT, CDR2 FNYEAQ (reference sequence). CDR3 DNA: TGTGCTAGCAGCTCAGCCTTGGGGGAGGGCGAGACCCAGTACTTC. Its translation: CASSSALGEGETQYF.

This clone was detected a few times. This chain links TRBV19 with TRBJ2-2; 8 bases are shared with TRBD2. J gave up 1 base and V 2 bases, and 0 bases lay outside the gene matches. Germline CDR1 is LNHDA and CDR2 is SQIVND (reference sequence). This CDR3 has 15 residues. The CDR3 sequence: CASSITSGNTGELFF. The DNA of the CDR3 is TGTGCCAGTAGTATAACTAGCGGGAACACCGGGGAGCTGTTTTTT.

J is TRBJ2-6 and V is TRBV28, with 7 bases fitting TRBD1. Germline CDR1 reads MDHEN; CDR2 reads SYDVKM. Trimming at V came to 8 bases and at J to 2 bases, leaving 6 bases not matched to a gene. CDR3 length equals 15 residues. CDR3 in DNA: TGTGCCAGCGCGCAAGGGGGCACTGGGGCCAACGTCCTGACTTTC. It codes for CASAQGGTGANVLTF.

This sequence joins TRBV4-1 and TRBJ2-5; 7 positions agree with TRBD1. TRBJ2-7 matches the DNA end more closely, so the J call is doubtful. Per germline, CDR1 MGHRA and CDR2 YSYEKL. CDR3 length equals 17 residues. In nucleotides, the CDR3 is TGCGCCAGCAGCCGCTCACTACAGGGTCTCAGGGGGTACGAGCAGTACTTC. This sequence encodes CASSRSLQGLRGYEQYF.

The rearrangement joins TRBV28 to TRBJ2-1; 8 positions agree with TRBD2. This CDR3 has 19 residues. Germline CDR1 reads MDHEN; CDR2 reads SYDVKM. The V segment lost 4 bases and the J segment 0 bases; nucleotides outside the gene matches: 14. Here the CDR3 DNA reads TGTGCCAGCAGTTATTCCCGCCGGGAGGGCGAGAGCTCCTACAATGAGCAGTTCTTC. Protein sequence: CASSYSRREGESSYNEQFF.

The chain joins TRBV6-5 to TRBJ2-2; D gene ambiguous. Germline lookup yields CDR1 MNHEY and CDR2 SVGAGI. Trimming left V 2 bases short and J 6 bases short, with 13 bases between. The CDR3 covers 15 residues. Here the CDR3 DNA reads TGTGCCAGCAGTTACGCCTCTAGTCTGTCCGGGGAGCTGTTTTTT. Amino acids: CASSYASSLSGELFF.

The CDR3: CASSYDRGAGNTIYF. CDR3 in DNA: TGTGCCAGCAGTTACGACAGGGGAGCTGGAAACACCATATATTTT. This rearrangement joins TRBV6-5 to TRBJ1-3, with 8 nucleotides matching TRBD1. The V and J ends lost 2 bases and 2 bases, in that order; junction bases with no gene match: 2. The CDR3 runs to 15 residues. Germline assignment: CDR1 MNHEY and CDR2 SVGAGI.

The chain is built from TRBV27 and TRBJ2-5; D is possibly TRBD2 (6 bases). CDR1 and CDR2 (germline): MNHEY, SMNVEV (reference sequence). The CDR3 totals 13 residues. Trimming pared 4 bases from V and 5 bases from J, leaving 11 bases between. CDR3 sequence: CASSWRERETQYF. For the CDR3, the DNA is TGTGCCAGCAGTTGGAGGGAAAGGGAGACCCAGTACTTC.

This chain joins TRBV7-2 and TRBJ2-3, with 7 bases fitting TRBD1. V was clipped by 4 bases and J by 4 bases; unmatched bases: 8. The CDR3 spans 15 residues. The germline CDR1 and CDR2 sequences are SGHTA and FQGNSA. The CDR3 is CASSSWDSSPDTQYF. As DNA, the CDR3 is TGTGCCAGCAGCTCCTGGGACAGTTCCCCAGATACGCAGTATTTT. The variable domain in full, with the rest retrieved from reference TRBV7-2 and TRBJ2-3, is GAGVSQSPSNKVTEKGKDVELRCDPISGHTALYWYRQSLGQGLEFLIYFQGNSAPDKSGLPSDRFSAERTGGSVSTLTIQRTQQEDSAVYLCASSSWDSSPDTQYFGPGTRLTVL.

The chain uses TRBV19 and TRBJ2-1; D is undetermined. The CDR3 contains 15 residues. V lost 1 base, J lost 0 bases, and 7 bases lay in between. Germline V gives CDR1 LNHDA, CDR2 SQIVND (reference sequence). The CDR3 DNA sequence: TGTGCCAGTAGTATAGGCACTAACTCCTACAATGAGCAGTTCTTC. Its translation is CASSIGTNSYNEQFF.

This chain joins TRBV11-2 and TRBJ2-1; the D is unclear. Trimming cost V 5 bases and J 10 bases, with 12 bases left between them. CDR3 length: 12 amino acids. Germline V gene lookup returns CDR1 SGHAT and CDR2 FQNNGV. As DNA, the CDR3 is TGTGCCAGCAGCCCCCGCGAAGCGGAGCAGTTCTTC. Translation: CASSPREAEQFF.

The V gene is TRBV5-6, the J gene TRBJ1-2, with 8 bases aligning to TRBD1. CDR1 is SGHDT, CDR2 YYEEEE, per germline. The CDR3 is 14 amino acids. The ends lost 4 bases at V and 4 bases at J; junction bases unmatched: 6. CDR3 sequence: CASSPGTGPYGYTF. CDR3 DNA sequence: TGTGCCAGCAGCCCAGGGACAGGCCCCTATGGCTACACCTTC.

This chain connects TRBV28 to TRBJ1-5, with TRBD1 identical over 8 bases. V lost 8 bases to trimming and J lost 4 bases; unmatched junction nucleotides: 7. The CDR3 is made up of 14 amino acids. Germline CDR1 is MDHEN and CDR2 is SYDVKM. CDR3 residues: CASGSDRGNQPQHF. CDR3 bases: TGTGCCAGCGGCTCCGACAGGGGTAATCAGCCCCAGCATTTT.

This clone appeared once. The chain carries TRBV7-9 and TRBJ2-5; 9 bases line up with TRBD1. V shed 3 bases and J 1 base; nucleotides not matched to a gene: 3. The CDR3 runs 15 residues. CDR1 SEHNR and CDR2 FQNEAQ come from the germline V gene (reference sequence). CDR3 bases: TGTGCCAGCAGCTTCGGACAGGGGCTCCAAGAGACCCAGTACTTC. As protein: CASSFGQGLQETQYF.

This clone is a singleton in its sample. The chain uses TRBV4-1 and TRBJ2-1; no clear D. The CDR3 covers 14 residues. V was shortened by 0 bases and J by 2 bases, with 5 bases between the two germline ends. Looked up from germline, CDR1 is MGHRA and CDR2 is YSYEKL. CDR3 sequence: CASSQEETYNEQFF. CDR3 sequence (DNA): TGCGCCAGCAGCCAAGAGGAGACCTACAATGAGCAGTTCTTC.

The chain is built from TRBV14 and TRBJ2-5; D might be TRBD1 (6 bases). This CDR3 is built from 11 residues. Germline V gives CDR1 SGHDN, CDR2 FVKESK. V lost 3 bases and J 12 bases, leaving 11 bases between the germline ends. CDR3 residues: CASSQDSTKYF. For the CDR3, the DNA is TGTGCCAGCAGCCAGGACAGTACGAAGTACTTC.

In the case of this clone: A read error may produce the germline difference seen at one junction end. This chain joins TRBV7-9 and TRBJ1-1; 7 nucleotides line up with TRBD1. Germline CDR1 SEHNR, CDR2 FQNEAQ (reference sequence). The CDR3 is 12 amino acids. CDR3 in amino acids: CSSSPTGDKAFF. Here the CDR3 DNA reads TGTTCCAGCAGCCCTACAGGGGATAAAGCTTTCTTT.

V usage is TRBV6-1 and J usage is TRBJ1-2; D possibly corresponds to TRBD1 (5 bases). Trimming took 3 bases from V and 8 from J, leaving 10 bases between them. Germline V gene sequence: CDR1 MNHNS, CDR2 SASEGT. This CDR3 comprises 12 residues. The CDR3 sequence is CASSDRVGGYTF. The CDR3 DNA follows: TGTGCCAGCAGTGACAGGGTGGGAGGCTACACCTTC.

The chain links TRBV7-6 to TRBJ2-1; 7 bases line up with TRBD2. From germline, CDR1 is SGHVS and CDR2 FNYEAQ. V lost 5 bases, J lost 2 bases, and 3 bases stayed unmatched. There are 14 residues in the CDR3. The CDR3 loop reads CASSPGGTYNEQFF. For the CDR3, the DNA is TGTGCCAGCAGCCCGGGGGGAACCTACAATGAGCAGTTCTTC.

The chain recombines TRBV28 with TRBJ1-1; possibly TRBD1 for D (6 bases). This CDR3 contains 14 residues. From germline, CDR1 is MDHEN and CDR2 SYDVKM. Trimming shortened V by 4 bases and J by 10 bases, and 19 bases separated the two germline ends. The CDR3 loop is CASSSERDIPRAFF. The CDR3 bases are TGTGCCAGCAGTTCCGAGCGGGACATCCCGAGAGCTTTCTTT.

A few counts support this clone. The chain links TRBV6-1 to TRBJ1-2, with D possibly matching TRBD1 (5 bases). The V gene lost 7 bases and the J gene lost 4 bases, with 16 bases spanning the gap. This CDR3 is built from 14 residues. Germline CDR1 MNHNS, CDR2 SASEGT. CDR3 sequence: CASIDRDSGYGYTF. CDR3 in DNA: TGTGCCAGCATCGACCGGGACTCGGGCTATGGCTACACCTTC.

The rearrangement links TRBV30 to TRBJ2-5, with 11 bases fitting TRBD2. The CDR3 totals 16 residues. V dropped 0 bases and J dropped 2; count of bases not matched to a gene: 5. The germline V gene encodes CDR1 GTSNPN and CDR2 SVGIG (reference sequence). CDR3 region: CAWSVLAGAGQETQYF. In DNA form, the CDR3 reads TGTGCCTGGAGTGTACTAGCGGGAGCCGGGCAAGAGACCCAGTACTTC.

The chain is built from TRBV4-2 and TRBJ1-1; D may be TRBD1 (6 bases). V dropped 0 bases and J dropped 3 bases, with 14 bases sitting between them. Per germline, CDR1 LGHNA and CDR2 YNFKEQ. The CDR3 spans 16 residues. The CDR3 DNA reads as TGTGCCAGCAGCCAAGATCGTTACAGGGTGTACACTGAAGCTTTCTTT. This codes for CASSQDRYRVYTEAFF.

This chain uses TRBV7-9 with TRBJ1-3, with a possible D match to TRBD1 (5 bases). Looked up from germline, CDR1 is SEHNR and CDR2 is FQNEAQ (reference sequence). The V end was cut by 2 bases, the J end by 4 bases, with 15 bases between. The CDR3 spans 16 residues. The CDR3 sequence: CASSLKQGEEGNTIYF. The CDR3 DNA is TGTGCCAGCAGCTTAAAGCAGGGTGAGGAGGGAAACACCATATATTTT.

Only one count was recorded for this clone. The genes are TRBV29-1 and TRBJ2-1; possible D gene TRBD1, 6 bases. Germline assignment: CDR1 SQVTM and CDR2 ANQGSEA. The CDR3 is made up of 13 amino acids. Trimming took off 1 base at V and 7 bases at J, with 11 bases between the two ends. The CDR3 is CSVEGDTRNEQFF. The CDR3 DNA reads TGCAGCGTTGAAGGGGACACTAGGAATGAGCAGTTCTTC.

The chain links TRBV4-1 to TRBJ2-1, with a weak D call TRBD2 (5 bases). Germline CDR1 reads MGHRA; CDR2 reads YSYEKL. The CDR3 is 17 amino acids. Trimming removed 1 base from V and 0 bases from J, with 13 bases in between. The CDR3 is CASSQAGRGSSYNEQFF. The CDR3 coding sequence is TGCGCCAGCAGCCAAGCTGGCCGGGGAAGCTCCTACAATGAGCAGTTCTTC.

The rearrangement uses TRBV7-9 and TRBJ2-3, with D perhaps TRBD2 (7 bases). The CDR3 covers 12 residues. Trimming removed 8 bases from V and 4 bases from J, with 10 bases in between. Looked up from germline, CDR1 is SEHNR and CDR2 is FQNEAQ (reference sequence). The CDR3 nucleotides read TGTGCCAGCGGGGGGGCGGCAGATACGCAGTATTTT. It is translated as CASGGAADTQYF. Variable domain in full (rest from reference TRBV7-9 and TRBJ2-3): DTGVSQNPRHKITKRGQNVTFRCDPISEHNRLYWYRQTLGQGPEFLTYFQNEAQLEKSRLLSDRFSAERPKGSFSTLEIQRTEQGDSAMYLCASGGAADTQYFGPGTRLTVL.

A single count supports this clone. The chain employs TRBV5-6 and TRBJ2-5, with D tentatively TRBD2 (6 bases). The last part of the DNA fits TRBJ2-7 better; the J call may be wrong. The CDR3 runs 13 residues. Germline V gene data show CDR1 as SGHDT and CDR2 as YYEEEE. CDR3 sequence: CASRRDVTYEQYF. CDR3 nucleotide sequence: TGTGCCAGCAGGCGGGACGTAACCTACGAGCAGTACTTC.

The genes are TRBV19 and TRBJ1-1; 9 nucleotides agree with TRBD1. CDR3 length equals 14 residues. Germline CDR1 LNHDA, CDR2 SQIVND (reference sequence). The V segment lost 2 bases and the J segment 3 bases; nucleotides outside the gene matches: 1. The CDR3 here is CASSIWTGDTEAFF. In DNA, the CDR3 is TGTGCCAGTAGTATATGGACAGGGGACACTGAAGCTTTCTTT.